A single sample is the source of the 18 T cell receptor beta chains below, sequenced in a study of cytomegalovirus exposure and HLA in healthy donors. Primers: 60 Vbeta forward and 13 Jbeta reverse. The data were produced by immunoSEQ multiplex PCR, yet TCRdb's version contains in-frame clones alone and is incomplete. The sample shows some 150,000 clones, roughly four fifths of them seen only once. Sequences were obtained from PBMCs. The origin of the receptors is a man between 40 and 49 years old in good health and CMV-seropositive.

This clone was observed a single time. The chain recombines TRBV6-1 with TRBJ2-5; 8 positions match TRBD1. Trimming took 4 bases from V and 5 from J; bases not matched to a gene: 3. The CDR3 has 13 residues. The germline gives CDR1 MNHNS, CDR2 SASEGT. The CDR3 DNA sequence: TGTGCCAGCAGTGCAGGGGGCGGTGAGACCCAGTACTTC. This translates into CASSAGGGETQYF.

The J gene is TRBJ1-5, the V gene TRBV6-5, with D tentatively TRBD1 (6 bases). V lost 5 bases to trimming and J lost 6 bases, with 17 bases between them. This CDR3 has 15 residues. Germline-derived CDR1 and CDR2 are MNHEY and SVGAGI. CDR3 protein: CASSLPYGGGQPQHF. As DNA, the CDR3 is TGTGCCAGCAGTCTACCGTATGGGGGCGGTCAGCCCCAGCATTTT.

The chain joins TRBV18 to TRBJ2-5; D possibly corresponds to TRBD2 (7 bases). The germline V gene has CDR1 KGHSH and CDR2 LQKENI. The CDR3 covers 15 residues. Trimming took 3 bases from V and 5 from J, leaving 16 bases between them. The CDR3 DNA reads as TGTGCCAGCTCACCGGATGCGGGGGCGTTGGAGACCCAGTACTTC. Translation gives CASSPDAGALETQYF.

The V call is TRBV4-1, the J call TRBJ2-7; 13 nucleotides line up with TRBD2. Germline trimming cut 4 bases from V and 7 bases from J; bases unmatched to any gene: 7. CDR3 length: 15 residues. The germline CDR1 and CDR2 sequences are MGHRA and YSYEKL. The CDR3 is CASSLGGLAGDEQYF. The DNA for the CDR3 is TGCGCCAGCAGCCTTGGAGGACTAGCGGGAGATGAGCAGTACTTC.

The chain recombines TRBV19 with TRBJ2-7; TRBD1 might be the D (6 bases). The CDR3 loop spans 16 amino acids. Per the germline V gene, CDR1 is LNHDA and CDR2 is SQIVND (reference sequence). Trimming took off 1 base at V and 0 bases at J, with 13 bases between the two ends. The CDR3 reads CASSIGGQGISYEQYF. In DNA, the CDR3 is TGTGCCAGTAGTATAGGTGGGCAGGGGATCTCCTACGAGCAGTACTTC. Variable domain in full (rest from reference TRBV19 and TRBJ2-7): DGGITQSPKYLFRKEGQNVTLSCEQNLNHDAMYWYRQDPGQGLRLIYYSQIVNDFQKGDIAEGYSVSREKKESFPLTVTSAQKNPTAFYLCASSIGGQGISYEQYFGPGTRLTVT.

Here the CDR3 reads CASRVLGQGPAEYEQYF. The CDR3 DNA sequence: TGTGCCAGCAGAGTTTTGGGACAGGGCCCCGCCGAGTACGAGCAGTACTTC. The chain carries TRBV2 and TRBJ2-7, with TRBD1 matching over 9 bases. With V trimmed by 6 bases and J by 4 bases, 16 bases remained unmatched. CDR3 size: 17 residues. In germline, CDR1 is SNHLY, CDR2 FYNNEI. The full variable domain, completed using reference TRBV2 and TRBJ2-7, is EPEVTQTPSHQVTQMGQEVILRCVPISNHLYFYWYRQILGQKVEFLVSFYNNEISEKSEIFDDQFSVERPDGSNFTLKIRSTKLEDSAMYFCASRVLGQGPAEYEQYFGPGTRLTVT.

The rearrangement joins TRBV9 to TRBJ2-3, with D perhaps matching TRBD2 (5 bases). V was trimmed by 0 bases and J by 10 bases, leaving 15 bases between them. The CDR3 loop spans 14 amino acids. Germline V CDR1 and CDR2: SGDLS, YYNGEE. In DNA, the CDR3 is TGTGCCAGCAGCGTAGACCTAGCCGGGGTCTCGCAGTATTTT. Protein product: CASSVDLAGVSQYF.

To note about this clone: This sample includes further DNA sequences coding for the same CDR3. The chain is built from TRBV9 and TRBJ2-5, with TRBD1 matching 9 bases. Per germline, CDR1 SGDLS and CDR2 YYNGEE. V dropped 1 base and J dropped 5; count of bases not matched to a gene: 6. The CDR3 contains 15 residues. The CDR3 nucleotides read TGTGCCAGCAGCGTATCGGGACAGGGAAGGGAGACCCAGTACTTC. It yields the protein CASSVSGQGRETQYF. The full variable domain, its missing parts supplied by reference TRBV9 and TRBJ2-5, is DSGVTQTPKHLITATGQRVTLRCSPRSGDLSVYWYQQSLDQGLQFLIQYYNGEERAKGNILERFSAQQFPDLHSELNLSSLELGDSALYFCASSVSGQGRETQYFGPGTRLLVL.

As concerns this clone: This same CDR3 is encoded by further DNA sequences in the sample. The gene calls are TRBV9 and TRBJ2-7, with D possibly matching TRBD2 (6 bases). V was shortened by 0 bases and J by 1 base, with 14 bases between the two germline ends. This CDR3 is 16 amino acids long. Looked up from germline, CDR1 is SGDLS and CDR2 is YYNGEE. Here the CDR3 DNA reads TGTGCCAGCAGCGTAGGTGGTGGGGGGTTGTCCTACGAGCAGTACTTC. It yields the protein CASSVGGGGLSYEQYF.

The rearrangement links TRBV10-3 to TRBJ2-3; D is unresolved. The V end lost 4 bases, the J end lost 3 bases, and 5 bases lay between the germline ends. The CDR3 has 12 amino acids. Germline CDR1 and CDR2: ENHRY and SYGVKD. This chain's CDR3 is CAISGGTDTQYF. The CDR3 DNA reads TGTGCCATCAGTGGCGGAACAGATACGCAGTATTTT.

The chain is built from TRBV10-3 and TRBJ1-2, with 9 bases that match TRBD1. Germline-derived CDR1 and CDR2 are ENHRY and SYGVKD. This CDR3 comprises 17 residues. V trimming: 4 bases; J trimming: 3 bases; junction bases outside the gene matches: 12. DNA of the CDR3: TGTGCCATCAGTGGGTCCGGCTCGGGACAGGGATACTATGGCTACACCTTC. Translation: CAISGSGSGQGYYGYTF.

The gene calls are TRBV5-1 and TRBJ2-3, with D unresolved. Germline V lookup: CDR1 SGHRS, CDR2 YFSETQ. V shed 0 bases and J shed 2 bases, with 10 bases lying between them. The CDR3 sequence is 15 residues long. The CDR3, as DNA: TGCGCCAGCAGCTTGGAAGGCGGATTCACAGATACGCAGTATTTT. This codes for CASSLEGGFTDTQYF.

The chain is built from TRBV5-1 and TRBJ1-5; D possibly corresponds to TRBD1 (5 bases). Germline V gene data show CDR1 as SGHRS and CDR2 as YFSETQ. The CDR3 loop spans 13 amino acids. The ends were cut back, 4 bases at V and 5 bases at J, with 10 bases in the middle. This CDR3 is CASSIDSHQPQHF. In DNA, the CDR3 is TGCGCCAGCAGCATCGACAGCCATCAGCCCCAGCATTTT.

The V gene is TRBV9, the J gene TRBJ2-1; TRBD2 matches at 12 bases. This CDR3 spans 17 amino acids. Germline lookup yields CDR1 SGDLS and CDR2 YYNGEE. The ends lost 0 bases at V and 2 bases at J; junction bases unmatched: 3. Here the CDR3 reads CASSVARTSGAYNEQFF. In DNA, the CDR3 is TGTGCCAGCAGCGTAGCCCGGACTAGCGGGGCCTACAATGAGCAGTTCTTC.

This sequence joins TRBV11-3 and TRBJ2-7; D ambiguous. The V end lost 8 bases, the J end lost 0 bases, and 14 bases lay between the germline ends. The CDR3 has 14 residues. The V gene's germline CDR1 is SGHNT and CDR2 YENEEA. The CDR3 spells CASEAAYHSYEQYF. The CDR3, as DNA: TGTGCCAGCGAGGCGGCATACCACTCCTACGAGCAGTACTTC.

This clone occurred once. V usage is TRBV2 and J usage is TRBJ2-1; 8 positions match TRBD2. The CDR3 extends over 18 amino acids. Trimming removed 4 bases from V and 1 base from J; junction bases left unmatched: 12. Germline loops: CDR1 SNHLY, CDR2 FYNNEI. CDR3 in amino acids: CASSGTGLAGGSYNEQFF. The CDR3 DNA follows: TGTGCCAGCAGTGGAACAGGACTAGCCGGGGGATCCTACAATGAGCAGTTCTTC.

This clone was recorded a few times. The chain couples TRBV6-1 to TRBJ1-3; TRBD1 might be the D (5 bases). The germline CDR1 and CDR2 sequences are MNHNS and SASEGT. CDR3 length: 17 residues. The V gene lost 1 base and the J gene lost 2 bases, with 15 bases spanning the gap. The chain's CDR3 is CASSEGRGGPPGNTIYF. CDR3 coding DNA: TGTGCCAGCAGTGAAGGGAGGGGAGGGCCGCCTGGAAACACCATATATTTT.

V is TRBV27 and J is TRBJ1-3, with D unclear. The CDR3 spans 16 residues. V gave up 5 bases and J gave up 1 base, with 15 bases separating them. Germline loops: CDR1 MNHEY, CDR2 SMNVEV (reference sequence). CDR3: CASSRSPGYSGNTIYF. The CDR3, as DNA: TGTGCCAGCAGTCGGTCACCGGGGTATTCTGGAAACACCATATATTTT.